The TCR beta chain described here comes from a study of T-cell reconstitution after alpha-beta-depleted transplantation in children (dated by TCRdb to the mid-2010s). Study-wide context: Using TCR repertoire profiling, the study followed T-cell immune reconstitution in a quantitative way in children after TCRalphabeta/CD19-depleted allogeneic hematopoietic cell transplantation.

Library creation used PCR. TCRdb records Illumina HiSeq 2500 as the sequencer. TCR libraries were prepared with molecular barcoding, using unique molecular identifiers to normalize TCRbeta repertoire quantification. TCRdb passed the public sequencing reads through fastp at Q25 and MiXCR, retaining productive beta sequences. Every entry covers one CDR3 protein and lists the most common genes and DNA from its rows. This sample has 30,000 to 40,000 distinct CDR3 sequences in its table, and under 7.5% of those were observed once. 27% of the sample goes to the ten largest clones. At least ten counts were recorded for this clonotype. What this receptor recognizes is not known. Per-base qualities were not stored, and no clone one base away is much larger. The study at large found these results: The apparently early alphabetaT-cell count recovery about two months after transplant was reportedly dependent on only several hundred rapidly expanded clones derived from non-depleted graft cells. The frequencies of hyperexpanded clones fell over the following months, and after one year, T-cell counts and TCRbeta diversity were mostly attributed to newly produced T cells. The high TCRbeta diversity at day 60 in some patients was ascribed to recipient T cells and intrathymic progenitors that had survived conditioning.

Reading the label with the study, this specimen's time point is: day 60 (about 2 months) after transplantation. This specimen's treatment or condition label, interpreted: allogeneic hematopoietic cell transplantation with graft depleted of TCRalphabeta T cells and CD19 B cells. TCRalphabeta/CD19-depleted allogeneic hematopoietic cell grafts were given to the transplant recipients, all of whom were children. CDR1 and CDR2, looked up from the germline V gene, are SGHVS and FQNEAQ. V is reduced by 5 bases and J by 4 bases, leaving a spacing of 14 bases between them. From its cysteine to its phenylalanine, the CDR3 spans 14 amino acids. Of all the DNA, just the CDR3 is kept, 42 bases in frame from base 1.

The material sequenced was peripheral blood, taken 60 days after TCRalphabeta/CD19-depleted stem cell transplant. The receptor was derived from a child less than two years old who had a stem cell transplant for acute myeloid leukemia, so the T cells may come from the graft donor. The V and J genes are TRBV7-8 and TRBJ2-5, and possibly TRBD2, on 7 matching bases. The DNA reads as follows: TGTGCCAGCAGCAAGGGGGGGCCGAGAGAGACCCAGTACTTC. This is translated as CASSKGGPRETQYF.